These T cell receptor beta chains were read from a single sample in a study of beta chain features in type 1 diabetes. Repertoires were generated with immunoSEQ multiplex PCR, while TCRdb's copy carries only in-frame clones and drops some. The data hold around 280,000 clones, with 15% observed a single time. What was sequenced was naive CD4+ T cells from blood. These receptor sequences come from a man between 18 and 29 years old with type 1 diabetes. Both conserved end residues are part of each CDR3. The order of the fields is clone size, D gene, J gene, V gene, CDR3 DNA, CDR3 protein. A D gene is named only where the DNA matches it firmly. Not all rows give a size; the values are once, few, many and, for expanded clones, a class.

-	TRBD2	TRBJ2-4	TRBV5-1	TGCGCCAGCAGCTTGAATCCGGGACTAGCGGGAGTAGGCGGGGCCAAAAACATTCAGTACTTC	CASSLNPGLAGVGGAKNIQYF
few	-	TRBJ1-1	TRBV30	TGTGCCTGGATGAATCGGGCGGGAACTTCCACTGAAGCTTTCTTT	CAWMNRAGTSTEAFF
-	TRBD2	TRBJ2-2	TRBV30	TGTGCCTGCGGGACTAGCGGCCACGGGGAGCTGTTTTTT	CACGTSGHGELFF
-	TRBD1	TRBJ2-5	TRBV5-4	TGTGCCAGCAGCTTGGGACAGGGGCAAGAGACCCAGTACTTC	CASSLGQGQETQYF
-	-	TRBJ1-1	TRBV18	TGTGCCAGCGCGACAGGGAACACTGAAGCTTTCTTT	CASATGNTEAFF
few	-	TRBJ1-2	TRBV4-2	TGTGCCAGCAGCCAAGATGGGCTATATGGCTACACCTTC	CASSQDGLYGYTF
few	-	TRBJ2-1	TRBV29-1	TGCAGCGTTGAGGGGGGACTCAGCTCCTACAATGAGCAGTTCTTC	CSVEGGLSSYNEQFF
-	-	TRBJ1-6	TRBV30	TGTGCCTGGAGCCTTGACCCGCGGTCACCCCTCCACTTT	CAWSLDPRSPLHF
few	TRBD1	TRBJ2-6	TRBV30	TGTGCCTTCGCAGGGGGCGGTGGGGCCAACGTCCTGACTTTC	CAFAGGGGANVLTF
-	TRBD2	TRBJ2-7	TRBV29-1	TGCAGCGTTGAAGAGTACGGGACTAGCGGGATCTACGAGCAGTACTTC	CSVEEYGTSGIYEQYF
few	TRBD1	TRBJ2-7	TRBV6-5	TGTGCCAGCGGGACAGGGGCTACTCGTCCTTGGTACTTC	CASGTGATRPWYF
-	TRBD1	TRBJ1-2	TRBV25-1	TGTGCCAGCAGTGAACCGGGACAGGGGGACTATGGCTACACCTTC	CASSEPGQGDYGYTF
-	-	TRBJ2-2	TRBV28	TGTGCCAGCAGTTTATATGTCATCGGGGAGCTGTTTTTT	CASSLYVIGELFF
-	-	TRBJ2-3	TRBV28	TGTGCCATCGCCGGGTCTGGGGATACGCAGTATTTT	CAIAGSGDTQYF
few	-	TRBJ1-5	TRBV28	TGTGCCAGCAGTCCAGGCATTAATCAGCCCCAGCATTTT	CASSPGINQPQHF
-	-	TRBJ2-1	TRBV28	TGTGCCAGCAGTTTTGTGTGGCGGGGGCGGGCTGAGCATGAGCAGTTCTTC	CASSFVWRGRAEHEQFF
-	-	TRBJ2-2	TRBV28	TGTGCCAGCATCGGGAACACCGGGGAGCTGTTTTTT	CASIGNTGELFF
-	-	TRBJ2-5	TRBV7-2	TGTGCCAGCAGGGACCGGGGGGCACAAGAGACCCAGTACTTC	CASRDRGAQETQYF
few	-	TRBJ2-3	TRBV28	TGTGCCAGCAGTTCCCAGGGTGGATGGGGCGCAGATACGCAGTATTTT	CASSSQGGWGADTQYF
-	-	TRBJ1-2	TRBV28	TGTGCCAGCAGCGGTCTAGGAGTCGACTACTATGGCTACACCTTC	CASSGLGVDYYGYTF
once	TRBD1	TRBJ1-2	TRBV28	TGTGCCAGCAGTGATGCACAGGGGGCATACTATGGCTACACCTTC	CASSDAQGAYYGYTF
-	-	TRBJ2-5	TRBV29-1	TGCAGCGTTGCAGGGGATCTAGAGACCCAGTACTTC	CSVAGDLETQYF
few	-	TRBJ2-3	TRBV7-9	TGTGCCAGCAGCTTAGAGGTTGGACGGGAGTCGGGAACAGATACGCAGTATTTT	CASSLEVGRESGTDTQYF
-	TRBD2	TRBJ2-7	TRBV28	TGTGCCAGTAGGACTAGCTCGAATACTTTCGGCGCCGAGCAGTACTTC	CASRTSSNTFGAEQYF
-	TRBD2	TRBJ2-1	TRBV19	TGTGCCAGTTCTCTGAGGACTAGCGGCGGTGAGCAGTTCTTC	CASSLRTSGGEQFF
-	-	TRBJ1-6	TRBV5-4	TGTGCCAGCAGCTATAATCGGGGGGCTGAGGATTCACCCCTCCACTTT	CASSYNRGAEDSPLHF